This TCR beta chain was obtained from a study of blood T cells in healthy people across ages. Together with a sample-barcoded 5' primer, a J-beta primer mix was included in a second PCR lasting about 7 to 11 cycles. Tags on each cDNA molecule came from a template-switch adaptor with 12 random nucleotides. TCRdb independently ran MiXCR on the 5' RACE reads; one entry per CDR3 protein. The sample includes roughly 640,000 distinct CDR3 sequences, approximately 30% of them seen just once. This clonotype was recorded at least ten times. With 2 bases removed from V and 0 bases from J, the gap between germline ends came to 4 bases. This CDR3 region has 13 residues. Germline V gene sequence: CDR1 ENHRY, CDR2 SYGVKD. Healthy Caucasian individuals from Russia aged about 6 to 100 were enrolled as donors.

V usage is TRBV10-3 and J usage is TRBJ1-1; D is undetermined. The sequencing input was blood. The clonotype originates from a woman older than 75 in good health. Here the CDR3 DNA reads TGTGCCATCAGTGAGGTGGTGAACACTGAAGCTTTCTTT. Translated: CAISEVVNTEAFF.